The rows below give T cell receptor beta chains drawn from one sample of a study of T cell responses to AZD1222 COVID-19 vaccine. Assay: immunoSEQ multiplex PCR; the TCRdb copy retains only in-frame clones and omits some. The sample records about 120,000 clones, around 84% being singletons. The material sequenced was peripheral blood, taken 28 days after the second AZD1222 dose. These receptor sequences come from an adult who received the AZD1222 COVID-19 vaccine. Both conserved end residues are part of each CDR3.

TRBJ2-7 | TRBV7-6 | CASSSRAGRLIGYEQYF
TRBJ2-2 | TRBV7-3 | CASSLRGDTGELFF
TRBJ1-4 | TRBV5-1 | CASSLGGTNEKLFF
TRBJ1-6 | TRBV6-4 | CASSGTVGDSPLHF
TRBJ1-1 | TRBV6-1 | CASSDRVPLNTEAFF
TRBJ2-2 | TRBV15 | CATSTGTGANTGELFF
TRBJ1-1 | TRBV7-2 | CASSLDQNTEAFF
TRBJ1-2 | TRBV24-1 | CASRRDNSYGYTF
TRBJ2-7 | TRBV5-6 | CASSLWYRGGAGQYF
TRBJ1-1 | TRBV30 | CAWSALGAANTEAFF
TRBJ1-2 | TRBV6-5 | CASSYFGGAHYGYTF
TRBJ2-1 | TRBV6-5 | CASSSGYNEQFF